This T cell receptor (beta chain) was recorded in a study of blood T cell repertoires in COVID-19. Study-wide context: Some COVID-19 samples were acute and others convalescent; all came from the United States, Italy and Spain. The cDNA or gDNA used as material had been derived from T cells, B-cell-depleted T cells, or PBMCs.

The CDR3 totals 20 residues. V shed 1 base and J shed 1 base, with 22 bases lying between them. Germline V lookup: CDR1 SGHVS, CDR2 FNYEAQ. This clone was counted a single time. Source study methods: Amplified reference gene primers provided the basis for estimating nucleated cell counts. Profiling relied on immunoSEQ multiplex PCR, and the TCRdb table lists in-frame clones only, not all of them. For V, J and clone size, that table is used; D and trimming come from the DNA. The sample contains fewer than 50,000 clones, about 84% of which appear only once. The sequenced material came from peripheral blood. The chain is built from TRBV7-6 and TRBJ2-2; D perhaps matches TRBD2 (6 bases). The sequence was obtained from a human donor in a cohort sampled during active COVID-19. The chain's CDR3 is CASSLGLASPSRLNTGELFF. The CDR3 nucleotides are TGTGCCAGCAGCTTAGGGCTAGCGAGCCCGTCTAGGCTGAACACCGGGGAGCTGTTTTTT.